Here is one T cell receptor beta chain with its context. This sample was taken from a study of blood T cell repertoires in COVID-19. The CDR3 runs 13 residues. Looked up from germline, CDR1 is KGHDR and CDR2 is SFDVKD. V was shortened by 7 bases and J by 4 bases, with 10 bases between the two germline ends. The method was immunoSEQ multiplex PCR; TCRdb's version includes in-frame clones alone and lacks a portion of them. The profile shows 70,000 to 95,000 clones, around 92% of them singletons. The origin of this receptor is a man aged 50 or older with COVID-19, enrolled during active disease. Sample: peripheral blood. The rearrangement links TRBV24-1 to TRBJ1-5; tentatively, D is TRBD1 (6 bases). CDR3 residues: CATSLQGNQPQHF. CDR3 nucleotides: TGTGCCACCAGCCTCCAGGGGAATCAGCCCCAGCATTTT.